The rows below give T cell receptor beta chains drawn from one sample of a study of cytomegalovirus exposure and HLA in healthy donors. Libraries were prepared by immunoSEQ multiplex PCR; TCRdb keeps only in-frame clonotypes and omits some of them. The repertoire holds 150,000 to 180,000 clones, with 80% to 90% as singletons. The source material was PBMCs. These receptors originate from a man aged 18 to 30 in good health and CMV-seropositive. CDR3s include the opening cysteine and the closing phenylalanine or tryptophan. The order of the fields is CDR3 DNA, CDR3 protein, J gene, clone size, D gene, V gene. A D gene is named only where the DNA matches it firmly. The size of a clone is reported for some rows only, either as once, few or many, or as a class for expanded clones.

CDR3nt: TGCGCCAGCAGCTTGGACAGGGGGCTAGATACGCAGTATTTT; CDR3aa: CASSLDRGLDTQYF; j_gene: TRBJ2-3; abundance: .; d_gene: TRBD1; v_gene: TRBV5-1
CDR3nt: TGTGCCAGCAGCCCCGGGGTTGAGCCCTACGAGCAGTACTTC; CDR3aa: CASSPGVEPYEQYF; j_gene: TRBJ2-7; abundance: once; d_gene: .; v_gene: TRBV6-5
CDR3nt: TGTGCCAGCAGCTTCGCGAATTCACCCCTCCACTTT; CDR3aa: CASSFANSPLHF; j_gene: TRBJ1-6; abundance: few; d_gene: .; v_gene: TRBV7-2
CDR3nt: TGTGCCAGCAGCACCGGGAGTTTCGACGAGCAGTACTTC; CDR3aa: CASSTGSFDEQYF; j_gene: TRBJ2-7; abundance: few; d_gene: .; v_gene: TRBV9
CDR3nt: TGCGCCAGCAGCCAACTGAACACGAATTCACCCCTCCACTTT; CDR3aa: CASSQLNTNSPLHF; j_gene: TRBJ1-6; abundance: .; d_gene: .; v_gene: TRBV4-3
CDR3nt: TGCGCCAGCAGCGAGGAGGGACTAGCGGGAGGGCGAGGAAAGACCCAGTACTTC; CDR3aa: CASSEEGLAGGRGKTQYF; j_gene: TRBJ2-5; abundance: .; d_gene: TRBD2; v_gene: TRBV5-1
CDR3nt: TGTGCCAGCAGCTTTAACAGGGATGAGCAGTTCTTC; CDR3aa: CASSFNRDEQFF; j_gene: TRBJ2-1; abundance: .; d_gene: .; v_gene: TRBV11-1
CDR3nt: TGCGCCAGCAGCCAAGGACAGTGGGTGGACAATGAGCAGTTCTTC; CDR3aa: CASSQGQWVDNEQFF; j_gene: TRBJ2-1; abundance: once; d_gene: .; v_gene: TRBV4-3
CDR3nt: TGTGCCAGCAGTTCCTTGGAGCAGGGACATAGCAATCAGCCCCAGCATTTT; CDR3aa: CASSSLEQGHSNQPQHF; j_gene: TRBJ1-5; abundance: .; d_gene: .; v_gene: TRBV28
CDR3nt: TGTGCCAGCAGGCACGGGGGGGCGTCCTACGAGCAGTACTTC; CDR3aa: CASRHGGASYEQYF; j_gene: TRBJ2-7; abundance: few; d_gene: TRBD2; v_gene: TRBV28
CDR3nt: TGTGCCAGCACCCGGGGGTCGGGGCCAGATACGCAGTATTTT; CDR3aa: CASTRGSGPDTQYF; j_gene: TRBJ2-3; abundance: .; d_gene: .; v_gene: TRBV5-6
CDR3nt: TGTGCCAGCAGCTCGGGACAGGTTAGCAATCAGCCCCAGCATTTT; CDR3aa: CASSSGQVSNQPQHF; j_gene: TRBJ1-5; abundance: once; d_gene: TRBD1; v_gene: TRBV5-6
CDR3nt: TGCAGCGTTGTGAATGGGCAGGGGGCGCTTCGGCGCGAAGATGGCTACACCTTC; CDR3aa: CSVVNGQGALRREDGYTF; j_gene: TRBJ1-2; abundance: .; d_gene: TRBD1; v_gene: TRBV29-1
CDR3nt: TGCGCCAGCAGCTTGGATGGTAGCGGGCGACGCTTCAGTTGGACCGGGGAGCTGTTTTTT; CDR3aa: CASSLDGSGRRFSWTGELFF; j_gene: TRBJ2-2; abundance: .; d_gene: TRBD2; v_gene: TRBV5-1
CDR3nt: TGTGCCAGCAGTGAAGCTTGGCAGCGGAACATTCAGTACTTC; CDR3aa: CASSEAWQRNIQYF; j_gene: TRBJ2-4; abundance: once; d_gene: .; v_gene: TRBV6-1
CDR3nt: TGCGCCAGCAGCCAAAGTCCCGGTGGGGGGGAGCAGTTCTTC; CDR3aa: CASSQSPGGGEQFF; j_gene: TRBJ2-1; abundance: .; d_gene: .; v_gene: TRBV4-3
CDR3nt: TGTGCCAGCAGTTGGGGACATCCCCAAACCTCGGAGCAGTACTTC; CDR3aa: CASSWGHPQTSEQYF; j_gene: TRBJ2-7; abundance: .; d_gene: .; v_gene: TRBV6-6
CDR3nt: TGTGCCAGCAGCCTCCAGGGACAGTTGAACTATGGCTACACCTTC; CDR3aa: CASSLQGQLNYGYTF; j_gene: TRBJ1-2; abundance: .; d_gene: TRBD1; v_gene: TRBV7-3
CDR3nt: TGCGCCAGCAGCCAGCTACTAGCCTCAGAGGGAGATACGCAGTATTTT; CDR3aa: CASSQLLASEGDTQYF; j_gene: TRBJ2-3; abundance: .; d_gene: .; v_gene: TRBV4-3
CDR3nt: TGTGCCAGCTCACCACCACGGTCAGAAGCGGGGTCAATGCTAGCCAAAAACATTCAGTACTTC; CDR3aa: CASSPPRSEAGSMLAKNIQYF; j_gene: TRBJ2-4; abundance: .; d_gene: TRBD2; v_gene: TRBV18
CDR3nt: TGTGCCAGCAGCCATTTGGACAGCCATCTCTCCTACGAGCAGTACTTC; CDR3aa: CASSHLDSHLSYEQYF; j_gene: TRBJ2-7; abundance: .; d_gene: .; v_gene: TRBV11-2
CDR3nt: TGCGCCAGCAGGTGGGATAGCGGGAGGACAGGGAATGAGCAGTTCTTC; CDR3aa: CASRWDSGRTGNEQFF; j_gene: TRBJ2-1; abundance: .; d_gene: TRBD2; v_gene: TRBV5-1
CDR3nt: TGTGCCAGCAGTGAATCGGTGGCGGAAACTACACACTACGAGCAGTACTTC; CDR3aa: CASSESVAETTHYEQYF; j_gene: TRBJ2-7; abundance: .; d_gene: .; v_gene: TRBV2
CDR3nt: TGCGCCAGCAGCTTTGGGGCAGCGAACACCGGGGAGCTGTTTTTT; CDR3aa: CASSFGAANTGELFF; j_gene: TRBJ2-2; abundance: .; d_gene: .; v_gene: TRBV5-1
CDR3nt: TGTGCCAGCAGCTTAGGCCAGGGGGAGCAGTACTTC; CDR3aa: CASSLGQGEQYF; j_gene: TRBJ2-7; abundance: few; d_gene: .; v_gene: TRBV13
CDR3nt: TGTGCCAGCAGCCGGACCGGGACAGGGGGCCGAAGCAATCAGCCCCAGCATTTT; CDR3aa: CASSRTGTGGRSNQPQHF; j_gene: TRBJ1-5; abundance: .; d_gene: TRBD1; v_gene: TRBV7-9
CDR3nt: TGTGCCAGCAGTTCCGGGACAGGACCCTCTGGGTGGGCCAACGTCCTGACTTTC; CDR3aa: CASSSGTGPSGWANVLTF; j_gene: TRBJ2-6; abundance: once; d_gene: TRBD1; v_gene: TRBV27
CDR3nt: TGCAGTGCTCCCCGTACAGGGCGAGCTTTCTTT; CDR3aa: CSAPRTGRAFF; j_gene: TRBJ1-1; abundance: .; d_gene: .; v_gene: TRBV20-1
CDR3nt: TGCGCCAGCAGCCCTACGACAGGCTATGGCTACACCTTC; CDR3aa: CASSPTTGYGYTF; j_gene: TRBJ1-2; abundance: .; d_gene: .; v_gene: TRBV4-3
CDR3nt: TGTGCCAGCAGCAAGGGATCGGGGGGCTCAGATACGCAGTATTTT; CDR3aa: CASSKGSGGSDTQYF; j_gene: TRBJ2-3; abundance: .; d_gene: .; v_gene: TRBV6-5
CDR3nt: TGTGCCAGCGCTGGAGACCCCGGGACAGCCTACGAGCAGTACTTC; CDR3aa: CASAGDPGTAYEQYF; j_gene: TRBJ2-7; abundance: .; d_gene: TRBD1; v_gene: TRBV7-7
CDR3nt: TGCGCCAGCAGCCAAGATACCGGGGGTCGGACTGAAGCTTTCTTT; CDR3aa: CASSQDTGGRTEAFF; j_gene: TRBJ1-1; abundance: .; d_gene: .; v_gene: TRBV4-3
CDR3nt: TGTGCCAGCTCACCACAACGGGACAGGGAAGAGACCCAGTACTTC; CDR3aa: CASSPQRDREETQYF; j_gene: TRBJ2-5; abundance: .; d_gene: TRBD1; v_gene: TRBV18
CDR3nt: TGTGCCATCAACCAGGGACTAGCGGGAGAGACCCAGTACTTC; CDR3aa: CAINQGLAGETQYF; j_gene: TRBJ2-5; abundance: .; d_gene: TRBD2; v_gene: TRBV10-3
CDR3nt: TGTGCCAGCAGCTTGGCAAACAGGGTTTGGAATTCACCCCTCCACTTT; CDR3aa: CASSLANRVWNSPLHF; j_gene: TRBJ1-6; abundance: .; d_gene: .; v_gene: TRBV5-6
CDR3nt: TGCGCCAGCAGCCAAGAGGAGGGGGCGAAGTGGGGCTACACCTTC; CDR3aa: CASSQEEGAKWGYTF; j_gene: TRBJ1-2; abundance: .; d_gene: TRBD1; v_gene: TRBV4-3
CDR3nt: TGTGCCAGTTCCCGAATCGACTCAAGGCCCTACGAGCAGTACTTC; CDR3aa: CASSRIDSRPYEQYF; j_gene: TRBJ2-7; abundance: .; d_gene: .; v_gene: TRBV19
CDR3nt: TGTGCCAGCAGTGAAAGGAGGCGTGAAGCTTTCTTT; CDR3aa: CASSERRREAFF; j_gene: TRBJ1-1; abundance: .; d_gene: .; v_gene: TRBV6-1
CDR3nt: TGCGCCAGCAGCCAAGATGACGGGGACAGGGACTACGAGCAGTACTTC; CDR3aa: CASSQDDGDRDYEQYF; j_gene: TRBJ2-7; abundance: .; d_gene: TRBD1; v_gene: TRBV4-1
CDR3nt: TGTGCCAGCAGCCAAGTAGCAACCCGGAGAAACACCATATATTTT; CDR3aa: CASSQVATRRNTIYF; j_gene: TRBJ1-3; abundance: .; d_gene: .; v_gene: TRBV14
CDR3nt: TGTGCCAGCCAATGGAGGGGACAAGAGACCCAGTACTTC; CDR3aa: CASQWRGQETQYF; j_gene: TRBJ2-5; abundance: once; d_gene: .; v_gene: TRBV7-6
CDR3nt: TGTGCCAGCAGTCCCTTGGGACAGGGGGGACAGCCCCAGCATTTT; CDR3aa: CASSPLGQGGQPQHF; j_gene: TRBJ1-5; abundance: .; d_gene: TRBD1; v_gene: TRBV27
CDR3nt: TGTGCCAGCAGCTTACTTAGCGGGAGAGGGGAGCAGTTCTTC; CDR3aa: CASSLLSGRGEQFF; j_gene: TRBJ2-1; abundance: .; d_gene: TRBD2; v_gene: TRBV11-2
CDR3nt: TGCGCCAGCAGCCAAGGACAGGGGAAAAGCAATCAGCCCCAGCATTTT; CDR3aa: CASSQGQGKSNQPQHF; j_gene: TRBJ1-5; abundance: .; d_gene: TRBD1; v_gene: TRBV4-1
CDR3nt: TGCGCCAGCAGCCTCATGACTAGCGGGAGCAATGAGCAGTTCTTC; CDR3aa: CASSLMTSGSNEQFF; j_gene: TRBJ2-1; abundance: .; d_gene: TRBD2; v_gene: TRBV4-3
CDR3nt: TGTGCCAGCAGTCCTCGGGGGACCCTCTCCTACAATGAGCAGTTCTTC; CDR3aa: CASSPRGTLSYNEQFF; j_gene: TRBJ2-1; abundance: .; d_gene: .; v_gene: TRBV6-6
CDR3nt: TGTGCCAGCAGGCGTCCGGGACAGGCCTACAATGAGCAGTTCTTC; CDR3aa: CASRRPGQAYNEQFF; j_gene: TRBJ2-1; abundance: once; d_gene: TRBD1; v_gene: TRBV7-9
CDR3nt: TGTGCCATCAGTTCTTCCGGAAACACCATATATTTT; CDR3aa: CAISSSGNTIYF; j_gene: TRBJ1-3; abundance: .; d_gene: .; v_gene: TRBV10-3
CDR3nt: TGTGCCAGCAGTTACCGGACTAGCGGGACTACGCGTGAGCAGTTCTTC; CDR3aa: CASSYRTSGTTREQFF; j_gene: TRBJ2-1; abundance: .; d_gene: TRBD2; v_gene: TRBV27
CDR3nt: TGTGCCAGCAGTGAACAAAGGCCAGGCCCAAACTATGGCTACACCTTC; CDR3aa: CASSEQRPGPNYGYTF; j_gene: TRBJ1-2; abundance: .; d_gene: .; v_gene: TRBV6-1
CDR3nt: TGTGCCAGCAGCCTGAGGACAGGGGGCGCGAGCACCGGGGAGCTGTTTTTT; CDR3aa: CASSLRTGGASTGELFF; j_gene: TRBJ2-2; abundance: .; d_gene: TRBD1; v_gene: TRBV7-3